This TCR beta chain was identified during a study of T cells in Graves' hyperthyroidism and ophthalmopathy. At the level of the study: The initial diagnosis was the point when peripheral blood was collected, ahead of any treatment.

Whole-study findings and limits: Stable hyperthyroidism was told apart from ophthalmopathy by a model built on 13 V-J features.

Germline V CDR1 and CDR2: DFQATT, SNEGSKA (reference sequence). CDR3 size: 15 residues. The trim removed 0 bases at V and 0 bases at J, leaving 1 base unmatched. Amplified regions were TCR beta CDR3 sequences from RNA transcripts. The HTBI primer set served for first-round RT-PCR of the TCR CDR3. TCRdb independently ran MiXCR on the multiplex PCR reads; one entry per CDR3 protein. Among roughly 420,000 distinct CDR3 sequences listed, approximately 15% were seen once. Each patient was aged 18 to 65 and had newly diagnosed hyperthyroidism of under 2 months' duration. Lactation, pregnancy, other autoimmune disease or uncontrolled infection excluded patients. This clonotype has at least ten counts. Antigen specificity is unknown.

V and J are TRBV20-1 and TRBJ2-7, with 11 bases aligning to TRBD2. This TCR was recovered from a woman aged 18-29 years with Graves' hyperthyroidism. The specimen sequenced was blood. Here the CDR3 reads CSAREGTSGSYEQYF. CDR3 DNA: TGCAGTGCTAGAGAGGGGACTAGCGGCTCCTACGAGCAGTACTTC.